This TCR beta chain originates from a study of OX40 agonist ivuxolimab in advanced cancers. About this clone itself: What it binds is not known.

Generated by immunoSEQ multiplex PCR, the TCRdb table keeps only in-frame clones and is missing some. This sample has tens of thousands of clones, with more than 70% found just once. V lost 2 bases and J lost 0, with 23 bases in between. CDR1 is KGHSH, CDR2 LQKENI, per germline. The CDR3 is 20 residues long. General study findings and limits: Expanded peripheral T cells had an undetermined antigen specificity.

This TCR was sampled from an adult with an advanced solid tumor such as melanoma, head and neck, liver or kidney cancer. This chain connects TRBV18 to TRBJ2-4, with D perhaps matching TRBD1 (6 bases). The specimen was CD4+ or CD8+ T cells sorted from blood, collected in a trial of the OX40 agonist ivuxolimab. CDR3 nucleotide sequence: TGTGCCAGCTCACCAAACGCGGCCAGGGGTTTGTATCTAGCCAAAAACATTCAGTACTTC. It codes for CASSPNAARGLYLAKNIQYF.